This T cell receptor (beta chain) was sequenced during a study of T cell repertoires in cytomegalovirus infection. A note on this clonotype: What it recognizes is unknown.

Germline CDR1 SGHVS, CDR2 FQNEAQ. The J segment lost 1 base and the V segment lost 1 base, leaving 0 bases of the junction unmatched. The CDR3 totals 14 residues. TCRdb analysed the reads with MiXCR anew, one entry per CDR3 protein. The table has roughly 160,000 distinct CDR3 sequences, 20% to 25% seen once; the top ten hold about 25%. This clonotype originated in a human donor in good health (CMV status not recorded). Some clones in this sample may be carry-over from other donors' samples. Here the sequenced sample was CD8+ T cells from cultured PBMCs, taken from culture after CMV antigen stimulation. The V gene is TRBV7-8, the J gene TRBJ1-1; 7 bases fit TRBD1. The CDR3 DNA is TGTGCCAGCAGCTTAGACAGGGGGAACACTGAAGCTTTCTTT. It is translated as CASSLDRGNTEAFF.